This T cell receptor beta chain was retrieved from a study of blood T cell repertoires in COVID-19. Study information: Acute-phase and convalescent COVID-19 samples originated in the United States, Italy and Spain. PBMCs, B-cell-depleted T cells, or T cells provided the cDNA or gDNA that made up the material.

The ends were cut back, 2 bases at V and 6 bases at J, with 10 bases in the middle. Germline CDR1 and CDR2: SGHRS and YFSETQ. The length of the CDR3 is 13 residues. Source study methods: Estimated nucleated cell counts came from reference gene primer amplification. TCRdb keeps only in-frame clones here, not all; method: immunoSEQ multiplex PCR. D and trimming come from the DNA, and the V and J calls and clone size come from that table. Of approximately 30,000 clones listed, about 90% were seen once; the top ten hold less than 1.2%. This clone was detected once. The source material was peripheral blood. The clonotype originates from a man between 70 and 80 years old with active or convalescent COVID-19. The V and J genes are TRBV5-1 and TRBJ2-3; D is possibly TRBD2 (5 bases). The CDR3 nucleotides read TGCGCCAGCAGCTTAGCCGGAGGTGATACGCAGTATTTT. Translation gives CASSLAGGDTQYF.